Detailed here is one T cell receptor (beta chain). Its antigen remains undetermined. Base quality data are lacking; no much larger clone is found one base away. Reading from cysteine to phenylalanine, the CDR3 counts 15 amino acids. Solely the CDR3 DNA is kept, with 45 bases framed from the first base. Per the germline V gene, SGHTA is the CDR1 and FQGNSA is the CDR2. The junction shows trimming of 0 bases on V and 2 bases on J, plus 10 bases between the germline ends. Library creation used the immunoSEQ multiplex PCR assay. The TCRbeta CDR3 region and adjacent sequences were amplified and sequenced from pancreatic genomic DNA. Per the original workflow: Productive clonality and productive rearrangement counts were measured along with repertoire diversity, which was expressed as a mean normalized Shannon-Wiener index. Control and chronic pancreatitis repertoire metrics were compared by means of the nonparametric Mann-Whitney U test. A shared clonotype was defined as a CDR3beta sequence with the same amino acid composition and length across subjects. In TCRdb, the immuneACCESS table is reduced to in-frame sequences with V and J assigned. These tables do not hold every clone; where another copy was compared, an unresolved V gene accounts for under half, and the others remain unexplained. The D gene and trimming were derived from the DNA, and the V and J assignments and clone size from that table. The sample table shows a few hundred clones, and about 65% are seen once. In total, the top ten clones hold around 33% of the sample.

This sample was included in a study of immune characteristics of hereditary and idiopathic chronic pancreatitis. Study-wide context: The study examined local immune cells and TCRbeta repertoires in the pancreas in hereditary and idiopathic chronic pancreatitis, using control pancreases from organ donors for comparison. TCRbeta sequencing was performed on about five control pancreases, roughly seven hereditary chronic pancreatitis pancreases and roughly six idiopathic chronic pancreatitis pancreases. Minimal in vitro experimental manipulation of pancreas-infiltrating T cells was the reason the gDNA-based approach was selected. What the work shows at the level of the full study, not this receptor alone: Differences in Vbeta-Jbeta gene family usage, including TRBV10, TRBV19, TRBV23 and TRBV5, were found between hereditary and idiopathic chronic pancreatitis. Numbers of productive TCR rearrangements correlated positively with disease severity scores among 10 to 15 chronic pancreatitis patients. The study did not include chronic pancreatitis caused by alcohol use. Compared with controls, both chronic pancreatitis groups had significantly higher TCRbeta repertoire diversity and lower clonality. Patient tissue was available only at the time of TPIAT, so disease duration differences may have influenced immune findings.

Pancreas tissue with chronic pancreatitis was obtained from patients having total pancreatectomy with islet autotransplantation (TPIAT). Included chronic pancreatitis patients had no known history of diabetes. Genomic DNA was extracted directly from bulk pancreas tissue, without T cell sorting, for TCRbeta sequencing. No particular cause of disease was identified in patients with idiopathic chronic pancreatitis. Pancreas tissues were collected consecutively from patients and organ donors at two US centers. The V and J segments used are TRBV7-2 and TRBJ1-1; the D gene lacks a confident call. Sequences were obtained from pancreas tissue with idiopathic chronic pancreatitis. Taken with the paper, the label for cell subset or site translates to: chronic pancreatitis without an identified cause. The source is a human donor with chronic pancreatitis. Read as DNA, the sequence is TGTGCCAGCAGCTTAGCGAAGACGGCTAACACTGAAGCTTTCTTT. Its protein is CASSLAKTANTEAFF.